This record covers a single TCR beta chain. The observed sequence ends 3 residues before the CDR3 terminus, with the missing tail filled in from the germline J gene. The data stem from a study of T cells in women clearing cervical HPV infection. Overall study: Control women cleared a single incident HPV16 infection within 12 months. Case blood was drawn when the lesion was first found; control blood after infection became undetectable.

Method: immunoSEQ multiplex PCR; TCRdb's copy keeps in-frame clones and lacks some. Seen in this sample are 20,000 to 30,000 clones; the ten most common clones hold approximately 5.5%. Deletions cut 8 bases from V and 1 base from J, with 8 bases between. The CDR3 totals 13 residues. Germline assignment: CDR1 LNHDA and CDR2 SQIVND (reference sequence). The chain combines TRBV19 with TRBJ2-2; possible D gene TRBD1, 6 bases. Sequencing was performed on blood buffy coat. This sequence was found in a woman aged 18-70 years with a cervical HPV16 infection that either progressed to CIN3+ or cleared (not recorded which). This CDR3 reads CASFRGNTGELFF. The sequenced CDR3 bases are TGTGCCAGTTTCAGGGGGAACACCGGGGAG.